This TCR beta chain was recorded in a study of cytomegalovirus exposure and HLA in healthy donors. The germline V gene encodes CDR1 MDHEN and CDR2 SYDVKM. This CDR3 spans 16 amino acids. Unmatched junction bases numbered 6, after V lost 2 bases and J lost 5 bases. The PCR had 60 Vbeta and 13 Jbeta primers. Clones were sequenced by immunoSEQ multiplex PCR, and TCRdb holds only the in-frame ones, with some missing. The profile shows about 160,000 clones, around 80% of them singletons. The genes are TRBV28 and TRBJ2-5; TRBD2 aligns across 12 bases. What was sequenced was PBMCs. This sequence originates from a female donor in good health and CMV-seronegative. This CDR3 is CASSLSTSGRFETQYF. CDR3 DNA sequence: TGTGCCAGCAGTTTAAGTACTAGCGGGAGGTTTGAGACCCAGTACTTC.